This T cell receptor beta chain was sequenced during a study of blood T cell repertoires in COVID-19. Trimming shortened V by 6 bases and J by 0 bases, and 15 bases separated the two germline ends. The germline V gene has CDR1 SGHTA and CDR2 FQGTGA. This CDR3 is 17 amino acids long. Original data processing: Cell counts per sample came from amplifying reference gene primers. Sequenced by immunoSEQ multiplex PCR; TCRdb stores in-frame clones only, minus some. V and J calls plus clone size are reproduced from that table; the DNA served to infer D and trimming. The table shows about 140,000 clones, with 65% to 90% occurring only once.

The chain uses TRBV7-3 and TRBJ2-6, with D maybe TRBD1 (6 bases). This TCR was recovered from a human donor in a cohort sampled during active COVID-19. Material for sequencing was peripheral blood. The CDR3: CASRLQGPSSGANVLTF. In DNA form, the CDR3 reads TGTGCCAGCAGATTACAGGGTCCCTCCTCTGGGGCCAACGTCCTGACTTTC.